The clone carrying this TCR beta chain was detected ten times or more. Its target is not known. Its ends do not fully match the called genes, so a read error is possible. Through Arm-PCR of CDR3 regions and iRepertoire HTBI primers, TCR beta libraries were built. Each CDR3 protein is one row after TCRdb ran MiXCR on the multiplex PCR reads. The sample contains 360,000 or so distinct CDR3 sequences, around 15% of which appear only once. The CDR3 loop spans 14 amino acids. Looked up from germline, CDR1 is SGHTA and CDR2 is FQGNSA. The sample comes from a study of regulatory T cells in long-lasting Graves disease. The study's findings and limits: With persistent disease, TRBV28, TRBJ1-2 and TRBJ2-5 were the favored segments.

As for time point: newly diagnosed GD, antithyroid drugs for less than 3 months. The TCR library was made from RNA extracted from PBMCs. Separately, the same data were catalogued under a study of T cells in Graves' hyperthyroidism and ophthalmopathy. That paper states: When the TCR CDR3 underwent first-round RT-PCR, the HTBI primer set was used.

The sequencing here drew on peripheral blood mononuclear cells (PBMCs), taken at new diagnosis, from a patient treated with antithyroid drugs. J is TRBJ2-5 and V is TRBV7-2; the D gene could be TRBD1 or TRBD2 (6 bases each). This clonotype was obtained from a man aged 35 to 55 with Graves disease. The CDR3 DNA reads TGTGCTAGCAGCTTAGGGGGGCCTCGGGAGACCCAGTACTTC. Translating gives CASSLGGPRETQYF.